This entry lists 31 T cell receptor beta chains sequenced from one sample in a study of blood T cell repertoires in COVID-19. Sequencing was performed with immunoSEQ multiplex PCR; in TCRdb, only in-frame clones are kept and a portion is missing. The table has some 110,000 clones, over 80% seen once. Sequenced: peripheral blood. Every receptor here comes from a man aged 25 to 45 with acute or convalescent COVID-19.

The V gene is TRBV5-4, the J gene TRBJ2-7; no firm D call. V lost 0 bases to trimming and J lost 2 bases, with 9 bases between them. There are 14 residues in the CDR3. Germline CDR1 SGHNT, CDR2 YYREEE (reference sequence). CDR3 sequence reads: CASSLGQHTYEQYF. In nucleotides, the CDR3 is TGTGCCAGCAGCTTGGGACAACACACCTACGAGCAGTACTTC.

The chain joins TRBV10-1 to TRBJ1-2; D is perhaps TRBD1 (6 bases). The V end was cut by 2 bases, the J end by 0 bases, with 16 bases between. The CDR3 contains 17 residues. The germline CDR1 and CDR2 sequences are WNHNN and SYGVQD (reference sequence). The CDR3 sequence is CASSETGHGHTNYGYTF. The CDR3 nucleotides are TGCGCCAGCAGTGAGACGGGACACGGACACACTAACTATGGCTACACCTTC.

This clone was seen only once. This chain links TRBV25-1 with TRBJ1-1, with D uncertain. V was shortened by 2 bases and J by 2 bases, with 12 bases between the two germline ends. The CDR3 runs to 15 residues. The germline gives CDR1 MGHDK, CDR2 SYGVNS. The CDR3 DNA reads TGTGCCAGCAGTGAAAGTGGGTGGGCAAACACTGAAGCTTTCTTT. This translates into CASSESGWANTEAFF.

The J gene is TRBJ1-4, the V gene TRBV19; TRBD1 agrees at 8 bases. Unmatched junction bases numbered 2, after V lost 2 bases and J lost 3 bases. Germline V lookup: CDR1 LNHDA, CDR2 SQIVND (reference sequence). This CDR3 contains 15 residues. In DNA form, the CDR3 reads TGTGCCAGTAGTATATTGGACAGGGCTAATGAAAAACTGTTTTTT. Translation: CASSILDRANEKLFF. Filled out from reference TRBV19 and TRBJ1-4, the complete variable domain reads DGGITQSPKYLFRKEGQNVTLSCEQNLNHDAMYWYRQDPGQGLRLIYYSQIVNDFQKGDIAEGYSVSREKKESFPLTVTSAQKNPTAFYLCASSILDRANEKLFFGSGTQLSVL.

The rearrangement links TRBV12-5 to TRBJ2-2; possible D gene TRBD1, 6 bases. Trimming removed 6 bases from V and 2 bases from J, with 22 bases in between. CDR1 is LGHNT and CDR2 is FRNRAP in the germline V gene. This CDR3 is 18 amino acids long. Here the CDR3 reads CASGPEIPGTFNTGELFF. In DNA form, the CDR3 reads TGTGCTAGTGGGCCCGAGATACCCGGGACATTCAACACCGGGGAGCTGTTTTTT.

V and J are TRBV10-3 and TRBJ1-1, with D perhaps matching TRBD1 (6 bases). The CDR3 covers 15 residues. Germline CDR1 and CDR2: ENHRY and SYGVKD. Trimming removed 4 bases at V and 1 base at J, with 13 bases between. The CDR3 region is CAISGRTEPNTEAFF. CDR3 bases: TGTGCCATCAGTGGTCGGACAGAACCGAACACTGAAGCTTTCTTT.

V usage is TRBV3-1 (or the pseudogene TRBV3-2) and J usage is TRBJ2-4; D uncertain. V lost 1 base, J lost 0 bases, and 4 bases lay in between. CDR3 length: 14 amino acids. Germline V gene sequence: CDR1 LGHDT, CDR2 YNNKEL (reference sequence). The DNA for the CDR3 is TGTGCCAGCAGCCAAGGACTAGCCAAAAACATTCAGTACTTC. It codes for CASSQGLAKNIQYF.

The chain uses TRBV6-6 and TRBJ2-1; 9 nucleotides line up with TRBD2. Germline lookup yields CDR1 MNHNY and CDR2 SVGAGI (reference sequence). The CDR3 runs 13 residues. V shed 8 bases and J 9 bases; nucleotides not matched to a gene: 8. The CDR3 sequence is CASGSGSIGEQFF. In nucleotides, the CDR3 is TGTGCCAGCGGTAGCGGGAGCATTGGTGAGCAGTTCTTC.

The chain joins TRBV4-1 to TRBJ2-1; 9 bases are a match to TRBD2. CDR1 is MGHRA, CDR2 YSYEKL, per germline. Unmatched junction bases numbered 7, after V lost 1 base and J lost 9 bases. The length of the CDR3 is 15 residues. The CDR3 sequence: CASSQAGTSLGEQFF. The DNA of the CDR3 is TGCGCCAGCAGCCAAGCCGGGACTAGCCTGGGTGAGCAGTTCTTC.

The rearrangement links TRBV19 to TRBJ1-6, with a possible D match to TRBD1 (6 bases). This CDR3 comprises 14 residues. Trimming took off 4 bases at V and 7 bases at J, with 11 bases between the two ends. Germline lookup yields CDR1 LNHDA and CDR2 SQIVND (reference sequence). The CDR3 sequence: CASSTQQGNSPLHF. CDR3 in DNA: TGTGCCAGTAGTACCCAACAGGGAAATTCACCCCTCCACTTT.

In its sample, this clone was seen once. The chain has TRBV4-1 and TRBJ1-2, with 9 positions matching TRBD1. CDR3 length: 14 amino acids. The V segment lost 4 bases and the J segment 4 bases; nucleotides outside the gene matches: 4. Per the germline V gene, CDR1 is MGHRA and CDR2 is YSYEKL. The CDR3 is CASSPGQGSYGYTF. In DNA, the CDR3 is TGCGCCAGCAGCCCAGGACAGGGGAGCTATGGCTACACCTTC.

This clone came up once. CDR3 nucleotide sequence: TGTGCCAGCAGCGTAGCGTCCAGTCCGGGGTACGAGCAGTACTTC. This codes for CASSVASSPGYEQYF. V and J are TRBV9 and TRBJ2-7; perhaps TRBD2 as D (5 bases). The CDR3 has 15 amino acids. Trimming took off 0 bases at V and 4 bases at J, with 14 bases between the two ends. The germline CDR1 and CDR2 sequences are SGDLS and YYNGEE.

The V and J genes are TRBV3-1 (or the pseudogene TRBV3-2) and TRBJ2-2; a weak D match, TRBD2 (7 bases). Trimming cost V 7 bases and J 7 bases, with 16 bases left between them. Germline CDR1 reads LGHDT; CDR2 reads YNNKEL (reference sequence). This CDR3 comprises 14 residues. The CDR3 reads CASTRPGGGGELFF. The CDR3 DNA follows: TGTGCCAGCACCCGCCCGGGGGGCGGCGGGGAGCTGTTTTTT.

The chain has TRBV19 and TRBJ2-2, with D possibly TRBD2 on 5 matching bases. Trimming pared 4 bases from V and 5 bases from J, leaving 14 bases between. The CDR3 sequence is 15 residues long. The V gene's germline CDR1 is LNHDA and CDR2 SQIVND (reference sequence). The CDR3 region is CASSSPGLGTGELFF. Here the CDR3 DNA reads TGTGCCAGTAGTAGTCCGGGATTAGGGACCGGGGAGCTGTTTTTT. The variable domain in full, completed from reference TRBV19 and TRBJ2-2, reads DGGITQSPKYLFRKEGQNVTLSCEQNLNHDAMYWYRQDPGQGLRLIYYSQIVNDFQKGDIAEGYSVSREKKESFPLTVTSAQKNPTAFYLCASSSPGLGTGELFFGEGSRLTVL.

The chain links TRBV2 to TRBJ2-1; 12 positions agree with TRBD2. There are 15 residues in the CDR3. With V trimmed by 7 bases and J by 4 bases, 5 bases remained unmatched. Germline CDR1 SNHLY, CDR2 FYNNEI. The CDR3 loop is CASTLGLAGYNEQFF. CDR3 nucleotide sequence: TGTGCCAGCACCCTTGGACTAGCGGGGTACAATGAGCAGTTCTTC.

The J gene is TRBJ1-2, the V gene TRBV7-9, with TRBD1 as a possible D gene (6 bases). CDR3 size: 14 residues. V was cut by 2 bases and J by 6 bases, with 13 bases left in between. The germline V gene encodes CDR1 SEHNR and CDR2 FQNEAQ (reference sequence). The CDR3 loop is CASSLTLSGDGYTF. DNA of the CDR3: TGTGCCAGCAGCTTAACGTTATCAGGGGATGGCTACACCTTC.

The CDR3 here is CAISGGGSGRQEGNEQFF. For the CDR3, the DNA is TGTGCCATCAGTGGGGGAGGTAGCGGGAGGCAGGAGGGCAATGAGCAGTTCTTC. V is TRBV10-3 and J is TRBJ2-1, with 10 bases fitting TRBD2. J lost 6 bases, V lost 4 bases, and 15 bases had no gene match. CDR1 and CDR2 (germline): ENHRY, SYGVKD. The CDR3 is 18 residues long.

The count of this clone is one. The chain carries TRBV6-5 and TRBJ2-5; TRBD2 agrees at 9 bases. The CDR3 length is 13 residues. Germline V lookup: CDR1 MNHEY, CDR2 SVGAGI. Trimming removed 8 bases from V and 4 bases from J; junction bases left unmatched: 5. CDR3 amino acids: CASSPGLAETQYF. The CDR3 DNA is TGTGCCAGCTCCCCGGGACTAGCAGAGACCCAGTACTTC.

The CDR3 bases are TGTGCCAGCAGCCACGGACAGTCCTACGAGCAGTACTTC. This sequence encodes CASSHGQSYEQYF. The chain joins TRBV7-9 to TRBJ2-7; possibly TRBD1 for D (6 bases). The CDR3 consists of 13 residues. Trimming stripped 5 bases from V and 1 base from J, with 9 bases between. From germline, CDR1 is SEHNR and CDR2 FQNEAQ (reference sequence).

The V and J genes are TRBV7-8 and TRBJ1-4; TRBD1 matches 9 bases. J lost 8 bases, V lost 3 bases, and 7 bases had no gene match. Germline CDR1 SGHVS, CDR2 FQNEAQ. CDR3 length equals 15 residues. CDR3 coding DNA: TGTGCCAGCAGCTTCCTCGGGACAGGGAACGAAAAACTGTTTTTT. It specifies CASSFLGTGNEKLFF.

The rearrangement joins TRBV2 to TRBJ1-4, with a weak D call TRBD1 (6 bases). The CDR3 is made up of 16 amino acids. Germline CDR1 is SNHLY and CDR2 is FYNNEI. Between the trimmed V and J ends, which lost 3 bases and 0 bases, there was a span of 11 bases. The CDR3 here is CASSDQGWATNEKLFF. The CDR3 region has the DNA TGTGCCAGCAGTGATCAGGGGTGGGCAACTAATGAAAAACTGTTTTTT.

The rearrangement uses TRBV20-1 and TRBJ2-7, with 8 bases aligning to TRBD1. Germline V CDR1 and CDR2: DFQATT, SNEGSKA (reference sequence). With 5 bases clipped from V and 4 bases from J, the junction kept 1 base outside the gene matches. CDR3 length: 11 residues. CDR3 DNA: TGCAGTGCTGGACAGGGATACGAGCAGTACTTC. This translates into CSAGQGYEQYF.

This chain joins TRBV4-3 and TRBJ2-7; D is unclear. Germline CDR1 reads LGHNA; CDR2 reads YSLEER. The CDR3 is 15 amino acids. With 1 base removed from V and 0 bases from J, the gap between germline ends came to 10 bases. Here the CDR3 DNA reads TGCGCCAGCAGCCAAGGGGCTGGTAGCTCCTACGAGCAGTACTTC. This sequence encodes CASSQGAGSSYEQYF.

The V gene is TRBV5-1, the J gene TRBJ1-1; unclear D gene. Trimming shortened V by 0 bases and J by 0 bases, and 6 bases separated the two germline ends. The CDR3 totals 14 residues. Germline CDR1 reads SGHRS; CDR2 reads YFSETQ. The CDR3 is CASSLGSMNTEAFF. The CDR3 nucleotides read TGCGCCAGCAGCTTGGGTAGTATGAACACTGAAGCTTTCTTT. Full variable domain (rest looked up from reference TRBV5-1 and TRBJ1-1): KAGVTQTPRYLIKTRGQQVTLSCSPISGHRSVSWYQQTPGQGLQFLFEYFSETQRNKGNFPGRFSGRQFSNSRSEMNVSTLELGDSALYLCASSLGSMNTEAFFGQGTRLTVV.

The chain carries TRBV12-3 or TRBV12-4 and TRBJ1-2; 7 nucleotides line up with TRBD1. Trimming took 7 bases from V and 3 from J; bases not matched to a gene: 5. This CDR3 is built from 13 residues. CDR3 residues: CASTTGTDYGYTF. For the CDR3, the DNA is TGTGCCAGCACCACCGGGACAGACTATGGCTACACCTTC.

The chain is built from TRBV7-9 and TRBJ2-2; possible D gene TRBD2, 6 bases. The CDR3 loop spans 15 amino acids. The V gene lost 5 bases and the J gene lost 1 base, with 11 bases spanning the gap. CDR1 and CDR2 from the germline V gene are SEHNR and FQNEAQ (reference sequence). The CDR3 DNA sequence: TGTGCCAGCAGCCGGGGACTTCAGAACACCGGGGAGCTGTTTTTT. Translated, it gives CASSRGLQNTGELFF.

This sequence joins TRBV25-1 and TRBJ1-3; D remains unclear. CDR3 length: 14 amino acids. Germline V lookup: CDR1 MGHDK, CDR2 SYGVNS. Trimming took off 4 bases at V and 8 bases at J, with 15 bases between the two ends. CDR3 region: CASSGQEPWDTIYF. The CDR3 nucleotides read TGTGCCAGCAGTGGGCAGGAACCATGGGACACCATATATTTT.

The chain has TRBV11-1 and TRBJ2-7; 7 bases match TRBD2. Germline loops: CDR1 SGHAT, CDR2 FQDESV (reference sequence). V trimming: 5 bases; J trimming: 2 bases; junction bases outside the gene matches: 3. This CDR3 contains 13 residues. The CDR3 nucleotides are TGTGCCAGCAGCCCTAGCGGTGCCTACGAGCAGTACTTC. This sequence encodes CASSPSGAYEQYF.

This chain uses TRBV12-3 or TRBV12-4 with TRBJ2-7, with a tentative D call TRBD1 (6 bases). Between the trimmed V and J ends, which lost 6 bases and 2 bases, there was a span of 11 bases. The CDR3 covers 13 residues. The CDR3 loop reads CASRQGDPYEQYF. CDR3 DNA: TGTGCCAGCAGACAGGGAGATCCCTACGAGCAGTACTTC.

CDR3 nucleotide sequence: TGTGCCACCAGCAGTGGGACAGGGGCTGGTGGCTACACCTTC. It encodes CATSSGTGAGGYTF. The J gene is TRBJ1-2, the V gene TRBV15; 10 positions match TRBD1. The CDR3 is 14 amino acids. Germline V lookup: CDR1 LNHNV, CDR2 YYDKDF (reference sequence). Losses at the gene ends were 3 bases for V and 7 bases for J; bases not matched to a gene: 5.

The CDR3 DNA is TGTGCCAGCAAAGTCACGGGTTCTACCTACGAGCAGTACTTC. This translates into CASKVTGSTYEQYF. J is TRBJ2-7 and V is TRBV5-6; D unclear. The germline V gene has CDR1 SGHDT and CDR2 YYEEEE. Deletions cut 6 bases from V and 2 bases from J, with 15 bases between. The CDR3 extends over 14 amino acids.